The 27 T cell receptor beta chains in this list originate from one sample, sequenced in a study of T cells in localized non-small cell lung cancer. Sequencing used immunoSEQ multiplex PCR; TCRdb keeps in-frame clones, though not all of them. This repertoire shows over 45,000 clones, over 85% found once; its top ten account for less than 25%. The specimen comprised peripheral blood, sampled before any cancer treatment. The receptor source for this set is a man aged 35 to 69 with stage I squamous cell lung carcinoma.

The chain carries TRBV4-1 and TRBJ2-3; 13 bases are a match to TRBD2. The junction had 6 bases not matched to a gene; V was cut back by 1 base and J by 5 bases. Germline assignment: CDR1 MGHRA and CDR2 YSYEKL. The CDR3 contains 17 residues. CDR3 DNA sequence: TGCGCCAGCAGCCAAGGTCTCGGGACTAGCGGGAAAGATACGCAGTATTTT. Translating gives CASSQGLGTSGKDTQYF.

The rearrangement uses TRBV28 and TRBJ2-7; D is undetermined. Trimming removed 8 bases from V and 1 base from J, with 21 bases in between. The length of the CDR3 is 16 residues. Germline CDR1 is MDHEN and CDR2 is SYDVKM. The CDR3 sequence is CASRKGRAMMSYEQYF. For the CDR3, the DNA is TGTGCCAGCCGGAAGGGCCGGGCTATGATGTCCTACGAGCAGTACTTC.

The rearrangement links TRBV7-2 to TRBJ2-5; TRBD2 agrees at 7 bases. The V gene end was trimmed by 5 bases and the J gene end by 9 bases; junction bases not matched to a gene: 12. The CDR3 extends over 14 amino acids. The germline gives CDR1 SGHTA, CDR2 FQGNSA. CDR3 loop: CASSAGTTRGAQYF. DNA of the CDR3: TGTGCCAGCAGCGCCGGGACTACCCGAGGGGCCCAGTACTTC.

The chain joins TRBV18 to TRBJ2-2; 11 bases are a match to TRBD1. Germline V gene sequence: CDR1 KGHSH, CDR2 LQKENI. The junction had 4 bases not matched to a gene; V was cut back by 3 bases and J by 4 bases. The CDR3 totals 16 residues. The CDR3 DNA reads as TGTGCCAGCTCACCGGAGGGACAGGGGGTCACCGGGGAGCTGTTTTTT. Protein: CASSPEGQGVTGELFF.

The rearrangement joins TRBV5-1 to TRBJ2-5; TRBD2 agrees at 11 bases. Trimming took 3 bases from V and 1 from J; bases not matched to a gene: 2. Germline values: CDR1 SGHRS, CDR2 YFSETQ. CDR3 length: 15 residues. CDR3 loop: CASSWGTSGQETQYF. CDR3 nucleotides: TGCGCCAGCAGCTGGGGGACTAGCGGCCAAGAGACCCAGTACTTC.

This chain uses TRBV7-3 with TRBJ2-1, with TRBD2 matching 10 bases. The V segment lost 2 bases and the J segment 6 bases; nucleotides outside the gene matches: 4. Germline V gives CDR1 SGHTA, CDR2 FQGTGA. CDR3 length: 15 residues. Here the CDR3 DNA reads TGTGCCAGCAGCTTAGCTAGCGGGAGAGCCAATGAGCAGTTCTTC. Its protein is CASSLASGRANEQFF.

The chain recombines TRBV28 with TRBJ1-4, with TRBD1 as a possible D gene (6 bases). V was cut by 1 base and J by 6 bases, with 15 bases left in between. This CDR3 is 16 amino acids long. Germline-derived CDR1 and CDR2 are MDHEN and SYDVKM. This chain's CDR3 is CASSLLSPGGHEKLFF. As DNA, the CDR3 is TGTGCCAGCAGTTTATTATCTCCCGGGGGCCATGAAAAACTGTTTTTT. The full variable domain, its missing parts supplied by reference TRBV28 and TRBJ1-4, is DVKVTQSSRYLVKRTGEKVFLECVQDMDHENMFWYRQDPGLGLRLIYFSYDVKMKEKGDIPEGYSVSREKKERFSLILESASTNQTSMYLCASSLLSPGGHEKLFFGSGTQLSVL.

This clone showed up just a few times. CDR3 amino acids: CASTWTANYGYTF. CDR3 DNA sequence: TGTGCCAGCACTTGGACAGCGAACTATGGCTACACCTTC. V and J are TRBV6-1 and TRBJ1-2, with D perhaps matching TRBD1 (6 bases). The V gene's germline CDR1 is MNHNS and CDR2 SASEGT. The CDR3 is 13 residues long. Trimming left V 7 bases short and J 2 bases short, with 11 bases between.

The CDR3 region has the DNA TGTGCCAGCAGCGTAGGTACAGGCGTCTCTGGAAACACCATATATTTT. It is translated as CASSVGTGVSGNTIYF. The rearrangement uses TRBV9 and TRBJ1-3, with D maybe TRBD1 (5 bases). This CDR3 region has 16 residues. Germline V gives CDR1 SGDLS, CDR2 YYNGEE. V was trimmed by 0 bases and J by 0 bases, leaving 10 bases between them.

V gene TRBV6-5 combines with J gene TRBJ2-1, with 8 positions matching TRBD2. The CDR3 has 15 residues. Germline CDR1 MNHEY, CDR2 SVGAGI. With 2 bases clipped from V and 0 bases from J, the junction kept 0 bases outside the gene matches. The CDR3 DNA follows: TGTGCCAGCAGTTACGCGGGGGGCTCCTACAATGAGCAGTTCTTC. It yields the protein CASSYAGGSYNEQFF.

This chain links TRBV28 with TRBJ2-1; D ambiguous. V lost 4 bases and J 5 bases, leaving 9 bases between the germline ends. The CDR3 has 13 amino acids. The germline V gene has CDR1 MDHEN and CDR2 SYDVKM. CDR3 in amino acids: CASSYPINNEQFF. The CDR3 coding sequence is TGTGCCAGCAGTTATCCCATTAACAATGAGCAGTTCTTC.

The chain is built from TRBV6-6 and TRBJ2-2, with 8 bases identical to TRBD2. Looked up from germline, CDR1 is MNHNY and CDR2 is SVGAGI (reference sequence). J gave up 5 bases and V 7 bases, and 3 bases lay outside the gene matches. The CDR3 sequence is 13 residues long. The CDR3: CASIRGGTGELFF. CDR3 bases: TGTGCCAGCATTCGGGGGGGAACCGGGGAGCTGTTTTTT.

The chain couples TRBV7-6 to TRBJ2-7, with D tentatively TRBD1 (5 bases). CDR1 and CDR2 (germline): SGHVS, FNYEAQ. Trimming removed 3 bases at V and 7 bases at J, with 22 bases between. The CDR3 contains 16 residues. This CDR3 is CASSFSQGPGGLEQYF. For the CDR3, the DNA is TGTGCCAGCAGCTTCTCCCAGGGCCCGGGCGGTTTGGAGCAGTACTTC.

The chain carries TRBV5-4 and TRBJ2-5; tentatively, D is TRBD2 (5 bases). V was cut by 1 base and J by 1 base, with 11 bases left in between. The CDR3 spans 15 residues. Germline-derived CDR1 and CDR2 are SGHNT and YYREEE (reference sequence). The CDR3 DNA reads as TGTGCCAGCAGCTTGAGGTCCCGGGGCCAAGAGACCCAGTACTTC. It yields the protein CASSLRSRGQETQYF.

CDR3 sequence reads: CASSRCERGEGTEAFF. The CDR3 nucleotides read TGCGCCAGCAGTCGGTGTGAGAGGGGCGAGGGCACTGAAGCTTTCTTT. This chain uses TRBV23-1 with TRBJ1-1; possible D gene TRBD1, 5 bases. TRBV23-1 is an ORF for which the function is uncertain. Trimming took 4 bases from V and 4 from J, leaving 19 bases between them. The CDR3 is made up of 16 amino acids.

V and J are TRBV11-2 and TRBJ1-2; a possible D gene is TRBD1 (6 bases). Trimming left V 4 bases short and J 8 bases short, with 14 bases between. Germline V gives CDR1 SGHAT, CDR2 FQNNGV. This CDR3 comprises 13 residues. As DNA, the CDR3 is TGTGCCAGCAGCTCTTCGGACAGACGCGGCTACACCTTC. Protein sequence: CASSSSDRRGYTF.

This chain joins TRBV29-1 and TRBJ1-4; D gene unclear. Germline V gene data show CDR1 as SQVTM and CDR2 as ANQGSEA. The V end was cut by 7 bases, the J end by 4 bases, with 13 bases between. The CDR3 is 13 residues long. The CDR3 DNA reads TGCAGCGCCTACCCCACGGGTAATGAAAAACTGTTTTTT. This translates into CSAYPTGNEKLFF.

The chain joins TRBV5-4 to TRBJ2-1; D gene unclear. The CDR3 runs to 16 residues. The germline V gene encodes CDR1 SGHNT and CDR2 YYREEE (reference sequence). The V end lost 0 bases, the J end lost 6 bases, and 16 bases lay between the germline ends. The CDR3 nucleotides are TGTGCCAGCAGCTTGGGGGTCCTGGGTTTTGGCAATGAGCAGTTCTTC. It codes for CASSLGVLGFGNEQFF. Full variable domain (rest looked up from reference TRBV5-4 and TRBJ2-1): ETGVTQSPTHLIKTRGQQVTLRCSSQSGHNTVSWYQQALGQGPQFIFQYYREEENGRGNFPPRFSGLQFPNYSSELNVNALELDDSALYLCASSLGVLGFGNEQFFGPGTRLTVL.

This chain joins TRBV7-2 and TRBJ2-3, with a weak D call TRBD2 (5 bases). The germline gives CDR1 SGHTA, CDR2 FQGNSA. Trimming removed 2 bases at V and 2 bases at J, with 11 bases between. The CDR3 is 15 residues long. This chain's CDR3 is CASSLTAGPTDTQYF. CDR3 sequence (DNA): TGTGCCAGCAGCTTAACCGCGGGTCCCACAGATACGCAGTATTTT.

This chain joins TRBV5-6 and TRBJ2-1; D unclear. Germline assignment: CDR1 SGHDT and CDR2 YYEEEE. The ends were cut back, 0 bases at V and 0 bases at J, with 16 bases in the middle. The CDR3 extends over 18 amino acids. The CDR3 DNA sequence: TGTGCCAGCAGCTTGGGGATTGGGAAAGAAAGCTCCTACAATGAGCAGTTCTTC. This sequence encodes CASSLGIGKESSYNEQFF.

The J gene is TRBJ1-5, the V gene TRBV28; TRBD1 matches 8 bases. The junction had 5 bases not matched to a gene; V was cut back by 6 bases and J by 4 bases. Germline values: CDR1 MDHEN, CDR2 SYDVKM. The length of the CDR3 is 14 residues. Written as DNA, the CDR3 is TGTGCCAGCAGCGGACAGGGATCGAATCAGCCCCAGCATTTT. Translating gives CASSGQGSNQPQHF.

The rearrangement joins TRBV12-5 to TRBJ1-2; D unclear. The CDR3 consists of 16 residues. CDR1 and CDR2 from the germline V gene are LGHNT and FRNRAP. Trimming removed 0 bases from V and 0 bases from J, with 11 bases in between. CDR3 DNA sequence: TGTGCTAGTGGTTTGGTACTGGGAGGAGCTAACTATGGCTACACCTTC. Protein sequence: CASGLVLGGANYGYTF.

This clone was recorded a few times. This chain connects TRBV11-1 to TRBJ2-1; 9 nucleotides line up with TRBD2. V shed 5 bases, J shed 5 bases, and the junction held 19 bases outside the gene matches. This CDR3 region has 19 residues. CDR1 and CDR2 from the germline V gene are SGHAT and FQDESV (reference sequence). CDR3 coding DNA: TGTGCCAGCAGCCTCATGACTCTACTCGTAGCGGGAGAGAACAATGAGCAGTTCTTC. Amino acids: CASSLMTLLVAGENNEQFF.

The V and J genes are TRBV19 and TRBJ2-3, with a weak D call TRBD1 (6 bases). The CDR3 is 15 amino acids. V lost 3 bases and J 0 bases, leaving 10 bases between the germline ends. Per germline, CDR1 LNHDA and CDR2 SQIVND (reference sequence). The CDR3 nucleotides read TGTGCCAGTAGTATTTACGGACAGAGCACAGATACGCAGTATTTT. Residues: CASSIYGQSTDTQYF.

CDR3 in amino acids: CASSMVQGATDTQYF. CDR3 DNA sequence: TGTGCCAGTAGTATGGTTCAGGGGGCAACAGATACGCAGTATTTT. The rearrangement joins TRBV19 to TRBJ2-3, with 8 positions matching TRBD1. The germline V gene encodes CDR1 LNHDA and CDR2 SQIVND (reference sequence). Trimming cost V 3 bases and J 3 bases; bases outside gene matches: 5. The CDR3 contains 15 residues.

The rearrangement uses TRBV29-1 and TRBJ2-5, with 7 positions matching TRBD2. The CDR3 loop spans 13 amino acids. After removal of 4 bases from V and 4 bases from J, the junction contained 6 bases not matched to a gene. The germline CDR1 and CDR2 sequences are SQVTM and ANQGSEA. CDR3 DNA sequence: TGCAGCGTTGTAAGCGGGGCAGGAGAGACCCAGTACTTC. Translated: CSVVSGAGETQYF.

The chain couples TRBV6-5 to TRBJ1-2; TRBD1 is a possible D gene (5 bases). V dropped 5 bases and J dropped 1 base, with 8 bases sitting between them. This CDR3 has 13 residues. Germline CDR1 and CDR2: MNHEY and SVGAGI. The CDR3 sequence is CASSAGDNYGYTF. Here the CDR3 DNA reads TGTGCCAGCAGTGCGGGGGATAACTATGGCTACACCTTC.